This paragraph covers one T cell receptor (beta chain) sequence. Its antigen is still unknown. The input lacks base qualities; no much larger clone sits a single base away. CD8 naive samples were CD45RO-negative cells positively selected for CCR7, giving a CD45RA+CCR7+ population that excluded TemRA cells. The donors were healthy, HIV-negative adults who had no recently reported acute infections or vaccinations. Only Caucasian adults living in Nashville, Tennessee, USA were represented among the donors. Blood was obtained by leukapheresis, after which PBMCs were separated by Ficoll-Histopaque density gradient centrifugation and cryopreserved in liquid nitrogen vapor phase. Analytical flow cytometry was used to check the purity and quantity of each magnetically sorted T cell population. Genomic DNA was isolated from every sorted fraction and measured by UV absorbance on a Nanodrop 2000c. The sample belongs to a study of shared clonotypes between healthy human individuals (dated by TCRdb to the early 2020s). As for the study more broadly: A couple of women and a few men aged 18 to 49 years were included in the cohort. To estimate repertoire size and how much clonotypes are shared between individuals, the study performed deep sequencing of blood TCR repertoires from about five healthy adults. Libraries were prepared and TCR repertoires were sequenced by different laboratories using diverse techniques, in order to increase sequencing depth and limit assay-specific biases. Each donor's leukapheresis produced roughly between about 0.85 and 10 billion PBMCs. For each donor, three plates each were used for CD4 naive and CD4 memory, two plates were used for CD8 naive, and one plate was used for CD8 memory.

The study at large found these results: Higher generation probabilities were observed for clonotypes shared by all four sorted-subset donors than for non-shared clonotypes. Because the study included a small number of donors, the genetic and exposure-history diversity represented was limited. Based on pairwise subsampling, the degree of clonotype sharing among donors was expected to be affected by sequencing depth. Sampling was limited to blood, and TCR repertoires in tissue likely differ from TCR repertoires in blood. Naive subsets generally had larger estimated clonotype richness than memory subsets. Even with the large sequencing depth, rarefaction of the sorted-subset datasets indicated that sequencing was incomplete. Sharing across several donors was observed for approximately 4.6% of naive CD4, less than 4% of naive CD8, 2% to 2.5% of memory CD4, and about 0.39% of memory CD8 clonotypes.

Using the deep immunoSEQ assay, multiplex PCR amplified TCR CDR3 regions from genomic DNA. Genomic DNA extracted from each cell subset was distributed evenly over all wells of several immunoSEQ 96-well plates, and each plate served as one replicate. For sorted subsets, around 200 ng genomic DNA, equal to approximately 30,000 T cell genomes, was loaded into each replicate PCR. The purified libraries were quantified using a Qubit 3.0 fluorometer, sized with a Bioanalyzer 2100, and then quantified again using the KAPA Library Quantification kit. A separate single-read 150-cycle Illumina NextSeq 550 flow cell was used to sequence each immunoSEQ 96-well plate. On the authors' methods: Because only junctional sequences without quality scores were contained in the immunoSEQ output, filtering matching that applied to full-length reads could not be performed. To assign V/J genes and CDR3, sequences were annotated using PyIR, a Python wrapper for IgBLAST v1.9, with IMGT germline references. Any read was removed if the V/J assignment was weak (E-value above 1e-6), the CDR3 was missing, or the read contained stop codons, out-of-frame junctions, or ambiguous translated residues. V3J clonotypes were defined as sequences sharing the same inferred V gene, J gene, and CDR3 amino acid sequence. Percentage overlap between repertoires was computed as shared unique clonotypes divided by the size of the smaller repertoire. RTK rarefaction, the Chao1 estimator, and Recon v2.1 estimates of unobserved clonotypes were used to assess repertoire richness. OLGA was used to compute generation probabilities for all TCRbeta clonotypes that the gDNA method yielded from several donors. The table comes from immuneACCESS by way of TCRdb, which keeps in-frame sequences with V and J called. Part of the clones is missing from these tables; in studies checked, under half for an unresolved V gene and the rest for unknown reasons. The V and J calls and clone size were taken over from that table, and D and trimming were inferred from the DNA. The sample profile shows approximately 810,000 clones; 92% of them were found once. More than 20% of the sample comes from the top ten.

The CDR3, cysteine through phenylalanine, is 13 amino acids long. Just CDR3 DNA is preserved here, 39 bases in frame from base 1. The V and J ends are trimmed by 2 bases and 7 bases, leaving 9 bases between them. Based on the germline V gene (reference sequence), the CDR1 and CDR2 sequences are SEHNR and FQNEAQ. The sample consisted of naive CD8+ T cells sorted from blood. The cell subset or site label of this sample denotes: CD45RA+CCR7+. The TCR originated in a man aged 30 to 45 in good health. The chain links TRBV7-9 with TRBJ2-1, with an unclear D gene assignment. Here the CDR3 is given as CASSLTPYNEQFF. At the DNA level, the sequence is TGTGCCAGCAGCTTAACCCCGTATAATGAGCAGTTCTTC.